This T cell receptor beta chain was documented in a study of cytomegalovirus exposure and HLA in healthy donors. Regarding the study as a whole: There were around 160 TCR beta chains listed as cytomegalovirus-associated. Researchers reported in a later analysis that a missense DCLRE1C variant was tied to TCR beta V- and J-gene trimming. As was reported, the HLA-A and HLA-B alleles of most subjects were accurately predicted from TCR beta sequences.

This clone appeared a single time. Antigen: not known. V was clipped by 0 bases and J by 14 bases, with 14 bases between them. CDR1 and CDR2 (germline): SNHLY, FYNNEI. CDR3 size: 13 residues. Primers included in the PCR were 60 Vbeta and 13 Jbeta primers. Only in-frame clones appear in the TCRdb table, and some are missing; sequencing was by immunoSEQ multiplex PCR. Among some 270,000 clones listed, under 90% were seen once. V gene TRBV2 combines with J gene TRBJ2-1; the D is unclear. The sequence was collected from a girl aged 2-10 years in good health and CMV-seronegative. The material sequenced was PBMCs. CDR3 in DNA: TGTGCCAGCAGTGAAGCCCTTTTTCCGTCGGAGTTCTTC. Amino acid sequence: CASSEALFPSEFF.